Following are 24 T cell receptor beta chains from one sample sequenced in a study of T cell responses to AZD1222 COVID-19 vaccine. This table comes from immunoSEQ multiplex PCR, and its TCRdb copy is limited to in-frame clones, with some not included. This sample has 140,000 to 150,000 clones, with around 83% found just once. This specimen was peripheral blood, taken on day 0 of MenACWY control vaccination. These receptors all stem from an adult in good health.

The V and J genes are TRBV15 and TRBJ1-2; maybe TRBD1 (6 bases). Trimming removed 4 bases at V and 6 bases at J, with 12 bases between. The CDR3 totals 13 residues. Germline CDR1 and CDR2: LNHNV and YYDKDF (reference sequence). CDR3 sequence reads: CATSIPGVHGYTF. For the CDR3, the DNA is TGTGCCACCAGCATTCCAGGGGTGCATGGCTACACCTTC.

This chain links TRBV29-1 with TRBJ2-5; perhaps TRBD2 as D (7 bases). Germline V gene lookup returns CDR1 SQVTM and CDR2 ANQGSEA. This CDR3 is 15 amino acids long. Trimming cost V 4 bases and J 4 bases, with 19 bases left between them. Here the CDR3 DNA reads TGCAGCGTTGCCGGGGGGCTGAGAAGAGGAGAGACCCAGTACTTC. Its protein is CSVAGGLRRGETQYF.

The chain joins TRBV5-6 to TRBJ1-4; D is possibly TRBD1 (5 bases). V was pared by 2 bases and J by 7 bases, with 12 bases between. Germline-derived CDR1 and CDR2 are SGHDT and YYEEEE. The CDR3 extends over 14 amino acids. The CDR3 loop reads CASSFRDGFEKLFF. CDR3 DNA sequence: TGTGCCAGCAGCTTCCGGGACGGTTTTGAAAAACTGTTTTTT.

Here the CDR3 reads CASRRDGHYGYTF. The CDR3 DNA follows: TGTGCCAGCAGACGGGACGGCCATTATGGCTACACCTTC. This rearrangement joins TRBV6-5 to TRBJ1-2; possibly TRBD1 for D (5 bases). The germline V gene has CDR1 MNHEY and CDR2 SVGAGI. This CDR3 has 13 residues. Trimming took off 6 bases at V and 5 bases at J, with 13 bases between the two ends.

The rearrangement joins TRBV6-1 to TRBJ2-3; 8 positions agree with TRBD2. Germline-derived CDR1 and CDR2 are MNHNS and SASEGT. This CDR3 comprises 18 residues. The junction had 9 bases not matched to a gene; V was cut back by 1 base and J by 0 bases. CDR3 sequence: CASSEDGGALSSTDTQYF. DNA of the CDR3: TGTGCCAGCAGTGAAGACGGGGGGGCCTTATCTAGCACAGATACGCAGTATTTT.

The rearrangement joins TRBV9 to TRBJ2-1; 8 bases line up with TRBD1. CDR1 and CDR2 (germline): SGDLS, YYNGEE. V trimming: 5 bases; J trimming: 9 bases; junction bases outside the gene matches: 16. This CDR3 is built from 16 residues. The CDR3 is CASSPHGTGPLGEQFF. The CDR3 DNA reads TGTGCCAGCAGTCCTCACGGGACAGGACCCCTCGGTGAGCAGTTCTTC.

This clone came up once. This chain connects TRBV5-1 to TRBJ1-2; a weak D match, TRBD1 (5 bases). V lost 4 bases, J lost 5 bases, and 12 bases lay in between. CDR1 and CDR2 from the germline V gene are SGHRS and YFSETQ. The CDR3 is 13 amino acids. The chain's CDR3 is CASSNPTAYGYTF. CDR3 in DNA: TGCGCCAGCAGCAACCCGACAGCTTATGGCTACACCTTC. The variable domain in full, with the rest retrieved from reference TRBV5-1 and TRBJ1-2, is KAGVTQTPRYLIKTRGQQVTLSCSPISGHRSVSWYQQTPGQGLQFLFEYFSETQRNKGNFPGRFSGRQFSNSRSEMNVSTLELGDSALYLCASSNPTAYGYTFGSGTRLTVV.

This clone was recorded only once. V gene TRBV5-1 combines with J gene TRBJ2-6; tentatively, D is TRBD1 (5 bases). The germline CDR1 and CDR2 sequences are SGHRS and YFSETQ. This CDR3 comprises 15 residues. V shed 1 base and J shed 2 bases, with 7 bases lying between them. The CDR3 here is CASSLMGPGANVLTF. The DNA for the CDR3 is TGCGCCAGCAGCTTGATGGGGCCTGGGGCCAACGTCCTGACTTTC.

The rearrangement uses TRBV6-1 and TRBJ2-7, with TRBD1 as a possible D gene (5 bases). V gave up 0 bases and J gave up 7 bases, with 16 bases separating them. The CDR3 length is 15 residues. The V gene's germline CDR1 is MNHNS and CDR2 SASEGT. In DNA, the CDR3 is TGTGCCAGCAGTGAAGCAACGAAGGGGATAAGGGAGCAGTACTTC. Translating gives CASSEATKGIREQYF.

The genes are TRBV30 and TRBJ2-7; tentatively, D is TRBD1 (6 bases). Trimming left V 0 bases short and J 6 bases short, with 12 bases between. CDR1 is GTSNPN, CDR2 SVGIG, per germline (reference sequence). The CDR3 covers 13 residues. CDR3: CAWSVPGHGEQYV. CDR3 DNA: TGTGCCTGGAGTGTCCCGGGACACGGCGAGCAGTACGTC.

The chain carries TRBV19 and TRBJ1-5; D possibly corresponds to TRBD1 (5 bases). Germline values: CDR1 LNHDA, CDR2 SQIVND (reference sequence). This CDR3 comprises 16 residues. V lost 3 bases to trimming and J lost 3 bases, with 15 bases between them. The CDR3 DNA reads TGTGCCAGTAGTATTCCCCTGGGGGGGAACAATCAGCCCCAGCATTTT. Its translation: CASSIPLGGNNQPQHF.

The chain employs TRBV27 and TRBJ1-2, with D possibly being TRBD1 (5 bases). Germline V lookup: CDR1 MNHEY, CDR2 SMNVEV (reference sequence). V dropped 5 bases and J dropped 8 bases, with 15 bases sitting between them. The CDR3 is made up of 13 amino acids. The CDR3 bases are TGTGCCAGCAGTCCAACCGACCGACAGGGCTACACCTTC. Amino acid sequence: CASSPTDRQGYTF.

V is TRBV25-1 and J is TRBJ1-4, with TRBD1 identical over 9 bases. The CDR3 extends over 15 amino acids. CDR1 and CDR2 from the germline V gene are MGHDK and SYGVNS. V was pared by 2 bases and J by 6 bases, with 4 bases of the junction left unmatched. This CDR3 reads CASSEADRGDEKLFF. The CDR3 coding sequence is TGTGCCAGCAGTGAAGCTGACAGGGGGGATGAAAAACTGTTTTTT. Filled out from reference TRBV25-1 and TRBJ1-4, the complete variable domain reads EADIYQTPRYLVIGTGKKITLECSQTMGHDKMYWYQQDPGMELHLIHYSYGVNSTEKGDLSSESTVSRIRTEHFPLTLESARPSHTSQYLCASSEADRGDEKLFFGSGTQLSVL.

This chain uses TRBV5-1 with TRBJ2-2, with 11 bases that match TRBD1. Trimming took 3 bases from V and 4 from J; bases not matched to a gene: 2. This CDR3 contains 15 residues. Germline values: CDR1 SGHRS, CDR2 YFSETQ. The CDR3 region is CASSSGQGATGELFF. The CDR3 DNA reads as TGCGCCAGCAGCTCCGGACAGGGGGCCACCGGGGAGCTGTTTTTT.

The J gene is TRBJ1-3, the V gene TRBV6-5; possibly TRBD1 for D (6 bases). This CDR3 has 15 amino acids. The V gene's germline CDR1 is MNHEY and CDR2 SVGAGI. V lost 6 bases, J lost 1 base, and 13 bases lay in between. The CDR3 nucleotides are TGTGCCAGCAGAGGGGGGAGTTTGTCTGGAAACACCATATATTTT. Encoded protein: CASRGGSLSGNTIYF.

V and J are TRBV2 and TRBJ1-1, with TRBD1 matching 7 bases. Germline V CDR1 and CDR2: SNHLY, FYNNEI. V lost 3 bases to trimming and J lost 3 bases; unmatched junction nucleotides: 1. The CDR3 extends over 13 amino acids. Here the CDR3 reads CASSETGYTEAFF. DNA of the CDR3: TGTGCCAGCAGTGAGACAGGGTACACTGAAGCTTTCTTT.

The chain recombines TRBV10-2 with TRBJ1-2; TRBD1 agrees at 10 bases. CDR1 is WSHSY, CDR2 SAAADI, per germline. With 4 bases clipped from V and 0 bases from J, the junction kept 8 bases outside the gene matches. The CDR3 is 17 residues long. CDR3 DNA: TGCGCCAGCAGTGCCAGGGACAGGGGAACCTCTAACTATGGCTACACCTTC. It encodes CASSARDRGTSNYGYTF.

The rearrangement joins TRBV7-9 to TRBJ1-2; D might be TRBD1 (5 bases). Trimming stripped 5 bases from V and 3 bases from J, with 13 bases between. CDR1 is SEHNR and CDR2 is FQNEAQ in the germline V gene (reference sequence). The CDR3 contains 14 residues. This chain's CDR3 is CASSIPGTDYGYTF. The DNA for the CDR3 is TGTGCCAGCAGCATCCCCGGGACGGACTATGGCTACACCTTC.

CDR3 sequence reads: CASSLGGRETGELFF. The CDR3 DNA reads TGTGCCAGCAGCTTAGGGGGGCGGGAAACCGGGGAGCTGTTTTTT. The chain recombines TRBV7-2 with TRBJ2-2; D may be TRBD1 or TRBD2 (6 bases each). Germline CDR1 and CDR2: SGHTA and FQGNSA. Trimming stripped 1 base from V and 5 bases from J, with 11 bases between. The CDR3 spans 15 residues. The full variable domain, in which reference TRBV7-2 and TRBJ2-2 provide the parts outside the CDR3, is GAGVSQSPSNKVTEKGKDVELRCDPISGHTALYWYRQSLGQGLEFLIYFQGNSAPDKSGLPSDRFSAERTGGSVSTLTIQRTQQEDSAVYLCASSLGGRETGELFFGEGSRLTVL.

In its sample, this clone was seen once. The CDR3 sequence is CSVALAGGYTSTDTQYF. The CDR3 DNA reads TGCAGCGTTGCCTTAGCGGGGGGCTACACTAGCACAGATACGCAGTATTTT. The gene calls are TRBV29-1 and TRBJ2-3; 10 bases align to TRBD2. CDR1 and CDR2 from the germline V gene are SQVTM and ANQGSEA. This CDR3 region has 17 residues. V dropped 4 bases and J dropped 0; count of bases not matched to a gene: 10.

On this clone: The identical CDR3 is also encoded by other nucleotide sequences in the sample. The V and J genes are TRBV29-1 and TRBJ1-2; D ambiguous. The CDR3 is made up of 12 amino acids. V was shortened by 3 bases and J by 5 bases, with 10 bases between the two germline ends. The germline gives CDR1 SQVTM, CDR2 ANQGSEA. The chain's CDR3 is CSVEGGDYGYTF. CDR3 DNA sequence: TGCAGCGTTGAGGGCGGAGATTATGGCTACACCTTC. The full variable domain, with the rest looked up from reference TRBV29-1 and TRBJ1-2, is SAVISQKPSRDICQRGTSLTIQCQVDSQVTMMFWYRQQPGQSLTLIATANQGSEATYESGFVIDKFPISRPNLTFSTLTVSNMSPEDSSIYLCSVEGGDYGYTFGSGTRLTVV.

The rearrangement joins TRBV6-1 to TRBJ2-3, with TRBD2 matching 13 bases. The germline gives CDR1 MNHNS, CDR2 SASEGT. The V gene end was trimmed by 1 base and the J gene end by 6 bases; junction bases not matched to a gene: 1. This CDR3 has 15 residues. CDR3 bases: TGTGCCAGCAGTGAAGAGGGACTAGCGGGGGATACGCAGTATTTT. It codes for CASSEEGLAGDTQYF.

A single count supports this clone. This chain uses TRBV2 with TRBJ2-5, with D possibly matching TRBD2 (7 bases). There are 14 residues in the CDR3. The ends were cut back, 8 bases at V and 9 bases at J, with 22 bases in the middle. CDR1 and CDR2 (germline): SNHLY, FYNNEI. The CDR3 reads CASSLGGGVYPQYF. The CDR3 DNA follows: TGTGCCAGCTCGCTTGGGGGGGGCGTGTATCCCCAGTACTTC.

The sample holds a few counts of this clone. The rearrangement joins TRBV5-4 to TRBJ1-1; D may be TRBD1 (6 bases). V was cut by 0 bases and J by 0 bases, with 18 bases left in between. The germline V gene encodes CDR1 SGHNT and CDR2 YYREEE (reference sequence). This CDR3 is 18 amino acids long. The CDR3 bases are TGTGCCAGCAGCTTGGGGCTTTTACAGGGAGCGGTGAACACTGAAGCTTTCTTT. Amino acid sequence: CASSLGLLQGAVNTEAFF. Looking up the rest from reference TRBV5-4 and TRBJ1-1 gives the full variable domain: ETGVTQSPTHLIKTRGQQVTLRCSSQSGHNTVSWYQQALGQGPQFIFQYYREEENGRGNFPPRFSGLQFPNYSSELNVNALELDDSALYLCASSLGLLQGAVNTEAFFGQGTRLTVV.